The clone carrying this T cell receptor beta chain has just a few counts. Its antigen is as yet unknown. The entry originates in a study of response to subunit inactivated influenza vaccine. Study-wide results and caveats: Authors suggested seasonal influenza vaccinations each recruit few new T cells.

CDR1 MNHEY and CDR2 SVGEGT come from the germline V gene. V lost 7 bases and J lost 0; bases outside the gene matches: 11. The CDR3 loop spans 16 amino acids. TCRdb analysed the RT-PCR reads with MiXCR anew, one entry per CDR3 protein. The table lists roughly 570,000 distinct CDR3 sequences, approximately 15% of them singletons. This chain connects TRBV6-2 or TRBV6-3 to TRBJ1-1; TRBD1 aligns across 7 bases. The TCR comes from a man between 45 and 60 years old who received an inactivated influenza vaccine. Source: PBMCs from blood, taken 11 to 12 days after vaccination. CDR3 in amino acids: CASKPGTAPLNTEAFF. Written as DNA, the CDR3 is TGTGCCAGCAAACCCGGGACAGCCCCGTTGAACACTGAAGCTTTCTTT.